Included here is one T cell receptor (beta chain) sequence, with context. The CDR3 has 13 residues. V lost 7 bases to trimming and J lost 4 bases, with 13 bases between them. Germline V gene sequence: CDR1 SGHTA, CDR2 FQGNSA. The sample comes from a study of beta chain features in type 1 diabetes. Purity exceeding 95% was reached by all sorted populations. Expressed TCRB transcripts were sequenced because the isolated RNA had all been reverse transcribed beforehand. This table comes from immunoSEQ multiplex PCR, and its TCRdb copy is limited to in-frame clones, with some not included. This table holds about 160,000 clones, under 9.5% found once.

V gene TRBV7-2 combines with J gene TRBJ1-2; maybe TRBD1 (5 bases). The specimen sequenced was central memory CD4+ T cells from blood. The receptor was isolated from a man between 18 and 29 years old in good health. The CDR3 reads CASKRQNTYGYTF. CDR3 coding DNA: TGTGCCAGCAAACGACAGAATACCTATGGCTACACCTTC. The full variable domain, rest sourced from reference TRBV7-2 and TRBJ1-2, is GAGVSQSPSNKVTEKGKDVELRCDPISGHTALYWYRQSLGQGLEFLIYFQGNSAPDKSGLPSDRFSAERTGGSVSTLTIQRTQQEDSAVYLCASKRQNTYGYTFGSGTRLTVV.